These 13 T cell receptor beta chains were sequenced from one sample in a study of shared clonotypes between healthy human individuals (dated by TCRdb to 2019 to 2021). The library was generated by the immunoSEQ multiplex PCR assay. As stored in TCRdb, this immuneACCESS dataset retains in-frame rearrangements with V and J assigned. A fraction of the clones does not appear; measured against another copy, unresolved V genes explain less than half of the discrepancy, and the remainder lacks a known reason. The sample table records roughly 2 million clones; roughly 94% of these occur just once. The top ten hold 0.1% to 0.15% of the sample. Sequenced sample: naive CD4+ T cells sorted from blood. The cell subset or site label, read with the paper, signifies: CD45RA+ positively selected. Receptors were obtained from a man between 18 and 29 years old in good health.

This clone showed up just once. The chain uses TRBV7-9 and TRBJ2-1, with D uncertain. CDR1 is SEHNR, CDR2 FQNEAQ, per germline (reference sequence). With 1 base removed from V and 5 bases from J, the gap between germline ends came to 12 bases. The CDR3 length is 15 residues. The CDR3 protein is CASSLEGTVNNEQFF. CDR3 nucleotide sequence: TGTGCCAGCAGCTTAGAAGGAACCGTAAACAATGAGCAGTTCTTC.

V is TRBV5-1 and J is TRBJ2-1; D is possibly TRBD1 or TRBD2 (5 bases each). Germline V gene sequence: CDR1 SGHRS, CDR2 YFSETQ. The CDR3 has 14 residues. Trimming pared 3 bases from V and 8 bases from J, leaving 15 bases between. CDR3 nucleotides: TGCGCCAGCAGCTCCCGGGGCCCAATCGATGAGCAGTTCTTC. Its translation: CASSSRGPIDEQFF.

The V and J genes are TRBV10-3 and TRBJ2-3, with 9 bases fitting TRBD1. Germline V CDR1 and CDR2: ENHRY, SYGVKD. V was pared by 2 bases and J by 6 bases, with 3 bases of the junction left unmatched. The CDR3 extends over 14 amino acids. Written as DNA, the CDR3 is TGTGCCATCAGTGAGGGACAGGGGAGCGATACGCAGTATTTT. This gives the protein CAISEGQGSDTQYF.

The sample holds one count of this clone. The genes are TRBV9 and TRBJ2-3; 12 nucleotides agree with TRBD2. The germline CDR1 and CDR2 sequences are SGDLS and YYNGEE. The CDR3 sequence is 17 residues long. Losses at the gene ends were 2 bases for V and 3 bases for J; bases not matched to a gene: 7. The CDR3 nucleotides read TGTGCCAGCAGCGTGTCCTCACTAGCGGGGGGAACAGATACGCAGTATTTT. Protein: CASSVSSLAGGTDTQYF.

V usage is TRBV6-6 and J usage is TRBJ2-7; 7 nucleotides agree with TRBD1. Trimming removed 6 bases from V and 3 bases from J; junction bases left unmatched: 11. The length of the CDR3 is 15 residues. Germline lookup yields CDR1 MNHNY and CDR2 SVGAGI (reference sequence). CDR3 amino acids: CASRGPRDRLYEQYF. CDR3 in DNA: TGTGCCAGCAGGGGACCCCGGGACAGACTCTACGAGCAGTACTTC.

The chain employs TRBV19 and TRBJ1-5; 7 bases map to TRBD1. With V trimmed by 0 bases and J by 4 bases, 9 bases remained unmatched. Germline CDR1 reads LNHDA; CDR2 reads SQIVND (reference sequence). CDR3 length equals 17 residues. CDR3 sequence: CASSIDRGQRINQPQHF. CDR3 DNA: TGTGCCAGTAGTATAGATAGGGGACAGAGAATTAATCAGCCCCAGCATTTT.

Concerning this clone itself: This CDR3 is also generated by other DNA sequences in the sample. The chain couples TRBV10-3 to TRBJ2-7, with unresolved D. Trimming removed 9 bases at V and 3 bases at J, with 9 bases between. Germline CDR1 is ENHRY and CDR2 is SYGVKD. The CDR3 sequence is 11 residues long. The CDR3 DNA sequence: TGTGCCATAGCCGTTAACTACGAGCAGTACTTC. This gives the protein CAIAVNYEQYF.

The rearrangement uses TRBV7-2 and TRBJ2-1, with D unclear. Germline-derived CDR1 and CDR2 are SGHTA and FQGNSA. Trimming removed 5 bases from V and 5 bases from J, with 16 bases in between. This CDR3 contains 15 residues. The DNA for the CDR3 is TGTGCCAGCAGCCGCCCGCCCCCCGGGCACAATGAGCAGTTCTTC. As protein: CASSRPPPGHNEQFF. Based on the CDR3 plus reference TRBV7-2 and TRBJ2-1, the full variable domain is GAGVSQSPSNKVTEKGKDVELRCDPISGHTALYWYRQSLGQGLEFLIYFQGNSAPDKSGLPSDRFSAERTGGSVSTLTIQRTQQEDSAVYLCASSRPPPGHNEQFFGPGTRLTVL.

The rearrangement joins TRBV6-5 to TRBJ2-7; 10 nucleotides align to TRBD2. Germline CDR1 and CDR2: MNHEY and SVGAGI. With 5 bases clipped from V and 4 bases from J, the junction kept 5 bases outside the gene matches. The CDR3 extends over 14 amino acids. This CDR3 reads CASSLAGEGYEQYF. The CDR3 DNA reads as TGTGCCAGCAGTCTAGCGGGAGAGGGGTACGAGCAGTACTTC.

The chain uses TRBV7-2 and TRBJ2-7; TRBD2 is a possible D gene (6 bases). V lost 8 bases, J lost 0 bases, and 11 bases lay in between. CDR1 and CDR2 (germline): SGHTA, FQGNSA. CDR3 length: 13 residues. CDR3 DNA: TGTGCCAGCGGACGGGAGACCTCCTACGAGCAGTACTTC. Its protein is CASGRETSYEQYF.

The chain carries TRBV29-1 and TRBJ1-4; TRBD1 matches at 8 bases. The junction had 8 bases not matched to a gene; V was cut back by 7 bases and J by 4 bases. Germline V gives CDR1 SQVTM, CDR2 ANQGSEA. The CDR3 length is 14 residues. The CDR3 DNA is TGCAGCGCCAGGGGGCTCACGGGTAATGAAAAACTGTTTTTT. This sequence encodes CSARGLTGNEKLFF.

The chain recombines TRBV4-3 with TRBJ1-6; D may be TRBD1 (6 bases). V dropped 4 bases and J dropped 8 bases, with 21 bases sitting between them. This CDR3 has 17 residues. The germline CDR1 and CDR2 sequences are LGHNA and YSLEER. Written as DNA, the CDR3 is TGCGCCAGCAGCCCCGGCCCGGCGGGGGCAGGGGATTCACCCCTCCACTTT. Amino acids: CASSPGPAGAGDSPLHF.

The chain is built from TRBV6-1 and TRBJ1-2, with 7 bases fitting TRBD1. The germline V gene encodes CDR1 MNHNS and CDR2 SASEGT. The CDR3 is 14 amino acids. Trimming took 10 bases from V and 8 from J; bases not matched to a gene: 16. CDR3 DNA sequence: TGTGCCACCTACTCACTTCGGCAGGGGGGAGGCTACACCTTC. Its protein product is CATYSLRQGGGYTF.